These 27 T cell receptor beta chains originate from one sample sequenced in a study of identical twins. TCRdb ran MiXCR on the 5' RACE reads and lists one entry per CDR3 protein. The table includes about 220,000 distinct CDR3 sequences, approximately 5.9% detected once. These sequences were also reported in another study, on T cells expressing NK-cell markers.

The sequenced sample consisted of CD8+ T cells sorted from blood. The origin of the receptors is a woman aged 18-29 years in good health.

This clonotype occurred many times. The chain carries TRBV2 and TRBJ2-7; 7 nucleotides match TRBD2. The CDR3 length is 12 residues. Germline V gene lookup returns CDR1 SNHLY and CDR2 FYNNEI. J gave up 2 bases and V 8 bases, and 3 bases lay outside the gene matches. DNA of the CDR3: TGTGCCAGCCGGGAGGTGCCCTACGAGCAGTACTTC. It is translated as CASREVPYEQYF.

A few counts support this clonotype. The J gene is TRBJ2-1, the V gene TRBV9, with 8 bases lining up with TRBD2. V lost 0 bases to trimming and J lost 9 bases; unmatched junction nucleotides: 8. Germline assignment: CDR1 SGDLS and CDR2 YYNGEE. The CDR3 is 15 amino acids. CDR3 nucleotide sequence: TGTGCCAGCAGCGTAGCTAGAGCGGGAGTAGGTGAGCAGTTCTTC. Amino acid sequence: CASSVARAGVGEQFF.

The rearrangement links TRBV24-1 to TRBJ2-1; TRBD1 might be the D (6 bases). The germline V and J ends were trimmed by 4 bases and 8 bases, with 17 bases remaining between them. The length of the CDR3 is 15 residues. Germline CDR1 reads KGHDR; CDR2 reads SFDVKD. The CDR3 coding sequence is TGTGCCACCAGTGACCTGACCGCACAGGGTTATGAGCAGTTCTTC. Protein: CATSDLTAQGYEQFF.

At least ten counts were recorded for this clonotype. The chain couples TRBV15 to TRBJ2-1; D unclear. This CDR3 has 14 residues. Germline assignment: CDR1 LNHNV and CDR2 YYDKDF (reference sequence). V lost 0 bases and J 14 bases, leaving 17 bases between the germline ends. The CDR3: CATSRDQRWEGEFF. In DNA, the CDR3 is TGTGCCACCAGCAGAGATCAAAGGTGGGAAGGAGAGTTCTTC.

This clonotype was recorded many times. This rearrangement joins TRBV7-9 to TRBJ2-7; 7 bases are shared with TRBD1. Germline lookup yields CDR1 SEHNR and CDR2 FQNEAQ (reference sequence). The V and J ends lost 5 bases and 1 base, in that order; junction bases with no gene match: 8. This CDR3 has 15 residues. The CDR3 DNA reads TGTGCCAGCAGCCTCTTTCCGGGACAGTCCTACGAGCAGTACTTC. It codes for CASSLFPGQSYEQYF. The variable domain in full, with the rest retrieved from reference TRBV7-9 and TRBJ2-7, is DTGVSQNPRHKITKRGQNVTFRCDPISEHNRLYWYRQTLGQGPEFLTYFQNEAQLEKSRLLSDRFSAERPKGSFSTLEIQRTEQGDSAMYLCASSLFPGQSYEQYFGPGTRLTVT.

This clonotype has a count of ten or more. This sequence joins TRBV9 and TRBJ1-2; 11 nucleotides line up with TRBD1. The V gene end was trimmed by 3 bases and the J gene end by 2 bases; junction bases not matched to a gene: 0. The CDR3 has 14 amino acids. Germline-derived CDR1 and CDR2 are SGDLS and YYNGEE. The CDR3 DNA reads TGTGCCAGCAGCGGGACAGGGGGCAACTATGGCTACACCTTC. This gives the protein CASSGTGGNYGYTF.

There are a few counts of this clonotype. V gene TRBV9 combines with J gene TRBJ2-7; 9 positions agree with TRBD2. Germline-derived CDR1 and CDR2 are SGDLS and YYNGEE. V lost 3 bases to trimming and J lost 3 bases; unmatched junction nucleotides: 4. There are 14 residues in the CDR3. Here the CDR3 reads CASSGTSAIYEQYF. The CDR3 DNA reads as TGTGCCAGCAGCGGGACTAGCGCAATCTACGAGCAGTACTTC.

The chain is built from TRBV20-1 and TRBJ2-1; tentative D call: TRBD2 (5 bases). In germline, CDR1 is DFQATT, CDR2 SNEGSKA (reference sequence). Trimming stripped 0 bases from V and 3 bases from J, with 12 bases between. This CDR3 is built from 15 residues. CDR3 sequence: CSARDPVLDYNEQFF. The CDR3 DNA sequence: TGCAGTGCTAGAGATCCCGTACTAGACTACAATGAGCAGTTCTTC.

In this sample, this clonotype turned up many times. The CDR3 nucleotides read TGTGCCAGCAGTATCACGGTCTCCTACGAGCAGTACTTC. Translating gives CASSITVSYEQYF. The chain uses TRBV12-3 or TRBV12-4 and TRBJ2-7, with D unresolved. V lost 5 bases to trimming and J lost 0 bases, with 8 bases between them. CDR3 length: 13 residues.

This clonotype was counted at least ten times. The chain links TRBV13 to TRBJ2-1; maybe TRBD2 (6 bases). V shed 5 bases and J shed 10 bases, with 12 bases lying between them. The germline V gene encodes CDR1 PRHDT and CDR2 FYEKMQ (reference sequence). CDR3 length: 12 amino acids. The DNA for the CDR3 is TGTGCCAGCAGCCTGGGACTCGGCGAGCAGTTCTTC. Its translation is CASSLGLGEQFF.

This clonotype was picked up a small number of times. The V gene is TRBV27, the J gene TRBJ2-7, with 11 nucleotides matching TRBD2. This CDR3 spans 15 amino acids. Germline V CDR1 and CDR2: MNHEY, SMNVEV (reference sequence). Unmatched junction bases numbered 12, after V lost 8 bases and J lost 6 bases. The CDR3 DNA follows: TGTGCCAGCGGGGGGTTAGCGGGAGGGCCCGCCGAGCAGTACTTC. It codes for CASGGLAGGPAEQYF.

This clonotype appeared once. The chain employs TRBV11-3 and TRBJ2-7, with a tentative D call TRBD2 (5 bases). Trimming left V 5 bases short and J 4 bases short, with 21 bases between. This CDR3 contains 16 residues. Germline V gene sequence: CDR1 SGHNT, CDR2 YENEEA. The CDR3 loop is CASSRIGGSDRYEQYF. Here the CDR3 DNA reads TGTGCCAGCAGCCGCATAGGTGGGAGTGATCGGTACGAGCAGTACTTC.

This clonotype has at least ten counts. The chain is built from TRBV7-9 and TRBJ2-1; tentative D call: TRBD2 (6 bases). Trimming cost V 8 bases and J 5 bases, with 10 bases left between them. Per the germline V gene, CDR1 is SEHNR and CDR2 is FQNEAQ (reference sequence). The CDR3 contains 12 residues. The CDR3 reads CASGWTNNEQFF. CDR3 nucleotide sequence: TGTGCCAGCGGTTGGACTAACAATGAGCAGTTCTTC.

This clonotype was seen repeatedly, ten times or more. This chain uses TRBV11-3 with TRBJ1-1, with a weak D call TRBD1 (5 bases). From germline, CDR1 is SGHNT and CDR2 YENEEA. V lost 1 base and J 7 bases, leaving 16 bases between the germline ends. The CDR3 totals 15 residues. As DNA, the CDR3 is TGTGCCAGCAGCTTAGGGGTCCTGGGGGGTCTTGAAGCTTTCTTT. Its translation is CASSLGVLGGLEAFF.

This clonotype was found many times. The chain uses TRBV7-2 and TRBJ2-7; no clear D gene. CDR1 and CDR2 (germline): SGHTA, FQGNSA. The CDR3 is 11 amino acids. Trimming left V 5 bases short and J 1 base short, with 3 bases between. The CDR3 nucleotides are TGTGCCAGCAGCGCGTCCTACGAGCAGTACTTC. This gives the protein CASSASYEQYF.

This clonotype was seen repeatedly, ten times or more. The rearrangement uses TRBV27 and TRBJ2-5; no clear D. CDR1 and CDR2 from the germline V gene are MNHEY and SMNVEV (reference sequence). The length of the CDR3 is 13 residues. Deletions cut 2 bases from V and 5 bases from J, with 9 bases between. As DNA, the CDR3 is TGTGCCAGCAGTTTAGGCCACGGGGAGACCCAGTACTTC. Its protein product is CASSLGHGETQYF.

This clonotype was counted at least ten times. This CDR3 is CASSAPPGSNEQFF. Here the CDR3 DNA reads TGTGCCAGCAGCGCACCCCCGGGGTCCAATGAGCAGTTCTTC. The chain recombines TRBV9 with TRBJ2-1; the D gene is possibly TRBD2 (5 bases). Germline loops: CDR1 SGDLS, CDR2 YYNGEE. Trimming removed 3 bases at V and 6 bases at J, with 13 bases between. This CDR3 spans 14 amino acids. Looking up the rest from reference TRBV9 and TRBJ2-1 gives the full variable domain: DSGVTQTPKHLITATGQRVTLRCSPRSGDLSVYWYQQSLDQGLQFLIQYYNGEERAKGNILERFSAQQFPDLHSELNLSSLELGDSALYFCASSAPPGSNEQFFGPGTRLTVL.

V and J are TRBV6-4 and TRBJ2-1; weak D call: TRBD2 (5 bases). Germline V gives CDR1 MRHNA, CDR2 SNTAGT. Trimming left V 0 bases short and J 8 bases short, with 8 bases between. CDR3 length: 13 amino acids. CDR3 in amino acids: CASSDSAGHEQFF. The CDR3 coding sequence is TGTGCCAGCAGTGACTCTGCGGGCCATGAGCAGTTCTTC.

CDR3 coding DNA: TGTGCCAGCAGCCCTCGGGACACTGAAGCTTTCTTT. Translated: CASSPRDTEAFF. The gene calls are TRBV7-9 and TRBJ1-1; no clear D gene. CDR3 length equals 12 residues. V lost 5 bases and J 3 bases, leaving 7 bases between the germline ends. Germline-derived CDR1 and CDR2 are SEHNR and FQNEAQ (reference sequence). Variable domain in full (rest from reference TRBV7-9 and TRBJ1-1): DTGVSQNPRHKITKRGQNVTFRCDPISEHNRLYWYRQTLGQGPEFLTYFQNEAQLEKSRLLSDRFSAERPKGSFSTLEIQRTEQGDSAMYLCASSPRDTEAFFGQGTRLTVV.

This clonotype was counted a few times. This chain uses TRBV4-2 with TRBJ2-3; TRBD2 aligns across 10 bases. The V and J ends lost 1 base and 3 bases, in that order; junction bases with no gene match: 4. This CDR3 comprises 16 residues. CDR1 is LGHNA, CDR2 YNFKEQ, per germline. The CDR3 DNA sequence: TGTGCCAGCAGCCAAGCCAGCGGGGGGGCTACAGATACGCAGTATTTT. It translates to CASSQASGGATDTQYF.

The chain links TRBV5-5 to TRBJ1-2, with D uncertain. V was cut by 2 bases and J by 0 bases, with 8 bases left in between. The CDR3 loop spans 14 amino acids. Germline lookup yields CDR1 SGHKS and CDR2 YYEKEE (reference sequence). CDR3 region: CASSLEISNYGYTF. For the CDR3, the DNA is TGTGCCAGCAGCTTAGAGATCTCTAACTATGGCTACACCTTC.

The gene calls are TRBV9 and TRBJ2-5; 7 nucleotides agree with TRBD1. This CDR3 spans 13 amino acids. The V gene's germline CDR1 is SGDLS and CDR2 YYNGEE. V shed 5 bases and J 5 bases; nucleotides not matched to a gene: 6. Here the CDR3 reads CASSGDRDETQYF. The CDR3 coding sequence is TGTGCCAGCAGTGGCGACAGGGATGAGACCCAGTACTTC.

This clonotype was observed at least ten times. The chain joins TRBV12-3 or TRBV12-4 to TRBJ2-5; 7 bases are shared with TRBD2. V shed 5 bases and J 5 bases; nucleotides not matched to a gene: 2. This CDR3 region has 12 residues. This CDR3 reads CASSNSGETQYF. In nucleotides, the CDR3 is TGTGCCAGCAGTAATAGCGGGGAGACCCAGTACTTC.

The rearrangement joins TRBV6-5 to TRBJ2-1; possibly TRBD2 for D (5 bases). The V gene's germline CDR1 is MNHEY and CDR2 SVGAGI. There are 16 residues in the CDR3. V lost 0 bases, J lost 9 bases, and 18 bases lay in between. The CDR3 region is CASSYSSKGLRGEQFF. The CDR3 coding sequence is TGTGCCAGCAGTTACTCGAGTAAAGGACTTCGAGGTGAGCAGTTCTTC.

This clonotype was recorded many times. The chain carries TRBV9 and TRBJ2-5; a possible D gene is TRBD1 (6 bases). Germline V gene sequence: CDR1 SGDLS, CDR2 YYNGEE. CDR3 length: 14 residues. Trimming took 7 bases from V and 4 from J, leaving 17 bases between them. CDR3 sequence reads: CASATQGRGETQYF. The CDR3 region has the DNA TGTGCCAGCGCGACACAGGGAAGGGGAGAGACCCAGTACTTC.

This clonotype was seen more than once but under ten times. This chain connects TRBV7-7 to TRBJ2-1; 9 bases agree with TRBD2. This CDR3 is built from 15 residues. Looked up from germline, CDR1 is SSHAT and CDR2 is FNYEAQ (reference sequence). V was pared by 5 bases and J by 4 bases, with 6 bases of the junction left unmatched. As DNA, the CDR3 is TGTGCCAGCAGCCGCACTAGCGGGCTATACAATGAGCAGTTCTTC. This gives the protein CASSRTSGLYNEQFF.

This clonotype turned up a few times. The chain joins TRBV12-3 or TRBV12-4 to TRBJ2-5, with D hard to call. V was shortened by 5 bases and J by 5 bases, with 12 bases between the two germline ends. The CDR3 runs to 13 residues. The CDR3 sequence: CASSLKGKETQYF. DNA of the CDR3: TGTGCCAGCAGTCTTAAAGGGAAGGAGACCCAGTACTTC.